These 12 T cell receptor beta chains were sequenced from one sample in a study of blood T cell repertoires in COVID-19. Sequenced by immunoSEQ multiplex PCR; TCRdb stores in-frame clones only, minus some. The sample has roughly 410,000 clones, around 91% seen once. The source material was peripheral blood. The receptors were sampled from a woman aged 40 to 49 with COVID-19, enrolled during active disease.

This chain links TRBV28 with TRBJ1-1; D gene uncertain. This CDR3 contains 12 residues. The V gene lost 9 bases and the J gene lost 7 bases, with 15 bases spanning the gap. Germline V CDR1 and CDR2: MDHEN, SYDVKM. CDR3 residues: CASSTSVGEAFF. CDR3 coding DNA: TGTGCCAGTAGCACCTCAGTGGGTGAAGCTTTCTTT.

This rearrangement joins TRBV5-6 to TRBJ1-6; 10 bases are a match to TRBD1. The ends lost 4 bases at V and 4 bases at J; junction bases unmatched: 5. Germline-derived CDR1 and CDR2 are SGHDT and YYEEEE. The CDR3 loop spans 16 amino acids. The CDR3 coding sequence is TGTGCCAGCAGCCTGACAGGGGGCGGGTATAATTCACCCCTCCACTTT. It codes for CASSLTGGGYNSPLHF.

This clone was observed a handful of times. The V and J genes are TRBV30 and TRBJ2-7; D might be TRBD2 (5 bases). The CDR3 has 12 amino acids. V gave up 3 bases and J gave up 7 bases, with 13 bases separating them. The germline CDR1 and CDR2 sequences are GTSNPN and SVGIG (reference sequence). For the CDR3, the DNA is TGTGCCTGGAGGGCAGGACTTGGTGAGCAGTACTTC. This codes for CAWRAGLGEQYF.

The V and J genes are TRBV7-2 and TRBJ1-3, with D tentatively TRBD1 (6 bases). V dropped 1 base and J dropped 8 bases, with 9 bases sitting between them. CDR1 SGHTA and CDR2 FQGNSA come from the germline V gene. This CDR3 has 13 amino acids. DNA for the CDR3: TGTGCCAGCAGCTTAGTCAGGGGCGACACCATATATTTT. The encoded protein is CASSLVRGDTIYF.

V and J are TRBV10-3 and TRBJ2-1; 7 nucleotides align to TRBD2. Looked up from germline, CDR1 is ENHRY and CDR2 is SYGVKD. J lost 3 bases, V lost 0 bases, and 2 bases had no gene match. This CDR3 comprises 15 residues. CDR3 region: CAISESGGSYNEQFF. The CDR3 coding sequence is TGTGCCATCAGTGAGTCGGGGGGGAGCTACAATGAGCAGTTCTTC.

The chain employs TRBV6-4 and TRBJ2-2; unclear D gene. The CDR3 sequence is 15 residues long. Germline CDR1 MRHNA, CDR2 SNTAGT. V was pared by 4 bases and J by 4 bases, with 13 bases between. CDR3 sequence: CASSVNSATTGELFF. CDR3 nucleotides: TGTGCCAGCAGTGTAAACAGTGCCACCACCGGGGAGCTGTTTTTT.

The rearrangement uses TRBV24-1 and TRBJ1-1; D remains ambiguous. Between the trimmed V and J ends, which lost 4 bases and 4 bases, there was a span of 9 bases. Germline lookup yields CDR1 KGHDR and CDR2 SFDVKD. CDR3 length equals 13 residues. As DNA, the CDR3 is TGTGCCACCAGTGACGCTACAGTCACTGAAGCTTTCTTT. Its protein is CATSDATVTEAFF.

V gene TRBV28 combines with J gene TRBJ1-4; D might be TRBD1 (5 bases). Germline V gene sequence: CDR1 MDHEN, CDR2 SYDVKM. V lost 6 bases and J 10 bases, leaving 15 bases between the germline ends. This CDR3 has 13 amino acids. The CDR3 DNA sequence: TGTGCCAGCAGGCGGGGGGGTGAGGGAAAACTGTTTTTT. The encoded protein is CASRRGGEGKLFF.

This clone occurred once. The chain recombines TRBV7-6 with TRBJ1-1; D gene uncertain. V was shortened by 1 base and J by 0 bases, with 3 bases between the two germline ends. Per the germline V gene, CDR1 is SGHVS and CDR2 is FNYEAQ. The CDR3 is made up of 13 amino acids. The CDR3 region is CASSLVVNTEAFF. The CDR3 region has the DNA TGTGCCAGCAGCTTAGTAGTGAACACTGAAGCTTTCTTT. The whole variable domain, remainder taken from reference TRBV7-6 and TRBJ1-1, is GAGVSQSPRYKVTKRGQDVALRCDPISGHVSLYWYRQALGQGPEFLTYFNYEAQQDKSGLPNDRFSAERPEGSISTLTIQRTEQRDSAMYRCASSLVVNTEAFFGQGTRLTVV.

The gene calls are TRBV28 and TRBJ1-6, with 9 bases matching TRBD1. The germline V gene encodes CDR1 MDHEN and CDR2 SYDVKM. The V gene end was trimmed by 4 bases and the J gene end by 0 bases; junction bases not matched to a gene: 1. This CDR3 spans 16 amino acids. This CDR3 reads CASSWTGASYNSPLHF. CDR3 sequence (DNA): TGTGCCAGCAGTTGGACAGGGGCCTCCTATAATTCACCCCTCCACTTT.

The chain joins TRBV4-1 to TRBJ1-6; D ambiguous. V gave up 1 base and J gave up 7 bases, with 5 bases separating them. There are 13 residues in the CDR3. Germline V gene data show CDR1 as MGHRA and CDR2 as YSYEKL. Here the CDR3 DNA reads TGCGCCAGCAGCCAAGTGAGGAATTCACCCCTCCACTTT. Translated, it gives CASSQVRNSPLHF.

This clone was seen just once. This rearrangement joins TRBV3-1 (or the pseudogene TRBV3-2) to TRBJ1-4; D may be TRBD1 (6 bases). CDR3 length: 16 residues. Germline V gene lookup returns CDR1 LGHDT and CDR2 YNNKEL (reference sequence). The V end was cut by 0 bases, the J end by 4 bases, with 12 bases between. The CDR3 nucleotides read TGTGCCAGCAGCCAAGATTGGACAGAGGTTAATGAAAAACTGTTTTTT. This codes for CASSQDWTEVNEKLFF.